The T cell receptor beta chain described here comes from a study of blood T cell repertoires in COVID-19. V lost 5 bases, J lost 2 bases, and 16 bases lay in between. The CDR3 sequence is 16 residues long. From germline, CDR1 is SNHLY and CDR2 FYNNEI. Using immunoSEQ multiplex PCR, the repertoire was profiled, and TCRdb retains in-frame clones only, with some absent. The table records about 230,000 clones, 80% to 85% of them present only once. The chain couples TRBV2 to TRBJ1-5, with no clear D. The sequence was collected from an elderly woman with active or convalescent COVID-19. Source material: peripheral blood. The CDR3 nucleotides read TGTGCCAGCAGTCCGCTCTCGGCAGGTGGCAATCAGCCCCAGCATTTT. Protein sequence: CASSPLSAGGNQPQHF. The whole variable domain, remainder taken from reference TRBV2 and TRBJ1-5, is EPEVTQTPSHQVTQMGQEVILRCVPISNHLYFYWYRQILGQKVEFLVSFYNNEISEKSEIFDDQFSVERPDGSNFTLKIRSTKLEDSAMYFCASSPLSAGGNQPQHFGDGTRLSIL.